This T cell receptor (beta chain) is drawn from a study of CD8 T cells in ankylosing spondylitis. A quantitative 5'-RACE method, one with molecular barcodes, was used to make TCR beta libraries. MiXCR, applied by TCRdb to the 5' RACE reads, yields one record per CDR3 protein. Altogether 150,000 to 200,000 distinct CDR3 sequences are present, 25% to 35% being singletons, with the ten largest covering 4.5% to 6%. Many counts were recorded for this clonotype. Its antigen is currently unknown. Broader study findings: Several of the motif variants were reported before in synovial fluid and blood from reactive arthritis. Apparently characteristic of ankylosing spondylitis blood was a TCR beta motif (about eight highly homologous variants). As reported, disease-linked clones showed significant enrichment in matched ankylosing spondylitis synovial fluid.

Germline assignment: CDR1 SGHVS and CDR2 FNYEAQ. V was pared by 5 bases and J by 0 bases, with 11 bases between. This CDR3 spans 15 amino acids. The sample taken for sequencing was synovial fluid, either unsorted or a sorted T cell fraction (not recorded which). The TCR was taken from a male donor with ankylosing spondylitis. This chain uses TRBV7-6 with TRBJ2-1; the D gene is possibly TRBD1 (6 bases). The CDR3 DNA is TGTGCCAGCAGCAAAGGGGGTCTCTCCTACAATGAGCAGTTCTTC. Its protein product is CASSKGGLSYNEQFF. Using reference TRBV7-6 and TRBJ2-1 for the parts outside the CDR3, the full variable domain is GAGVSQSPRYKVTKRGQDVALRCDPISGHVSLYWYRQALGQGPEFLTYFNYEAQQDKSGLPNDRFSAERPEGSISTLTIQRTEQRDSAMYRCASSKGGLSYNEQFFGPGTRLTVL.